The rows below give T cell receptor beta chains drawn from one sample of a study of blood T cell repertoires in COVID-19. Only in-frame clones appear in the TCRdb table, and some are missing; sequencing was by immunoSEQ multiplex PCR. The sample records roughly 180,000 clones, about 80% being singletons. Sequenced material: peripheral blood. Receptors were obtained from a human donor in a cohort sampled during active COVID-19. Each CDR3 is given with its conserved first and last residue. A D gene is named only where the DNA matches it firmly. Clone size is not always given. Where it is, it says once, few, many or a class for expanded clones.

d_call	clone_size	v_call	j_call	cdr3_aa	cdr3_nt
.	.	TRBV4-2	TRBJ1-1	CASSQDGAGPEAFF	TGTGCCAGCAGCCAAGATGGTGCAGGCCCTGAAGCTTTCTTT
.	.	TRBV7-9	TRBJ2-7	CASSLSHEQYF	TGTGCCAGCAGCTTAAGCCACGAGCAGTACTTC
.	.	TRBV9	TRBJ1-2	CASSGGRNGYTF	TGTGCCAGCAGCGGTGGGCGAAATGGCTACACCTTC
TRBD1	.	TRBV9	TRBJ2-1	CASSLGQGGEQFF	TGTGCCAGCAGCCTCGGACAGGGGGGTGAGCAGTTCTTC
TRBD1	.	TRBV12-3/TRBV12-4	TRBJ2-7	CARRDRGSYEQYF	TGTGCCAGACGGGACAGGGGATCCTACGAGCAGTACTTC
.	.	TRBV6-2/TRBV6-3	TRBJ2-7	CASSSPAGGSYEQYF	TGTGCCAGCAGTTCCCCTGCAGGGGGGTCCTACGAGCAGTACTTC
TRBD1	.	TRBV14	TRBJ2-7	CASSQGQSSYEQYF	TGTGCCAGCAGCCAGGGACAGAGCTCCTACGAGCAGTACTTC
TRBD2	.	TRBV14	TRBJ2-3	CASSLGLAGRTDTQYF	TGTGCCAGCAGCCTAGGACTAGCGGGGCGCACAGATACGCAGTATTTT
.	.	TRBV7-8	TRBJ1-4	CASSLTFGQTNEKLFF	TGTGCCAGCAGCTTAACTTTCGGACAGACTAATGAAAAACTGTTTTTT
.	.	TRBV29-1	TRBJ1-2	CSVPAHRADYGYTF	TGCAGCGTTCCAGCCCACAGGGCAGACTATGGCTACACCTTC
TRBD2	.	TRBV7-6	TRBJ2-1	CATSGGSGGANEQFF	TGTGCAACTAGCGGCGGTAGCGGGGGGGCGAATGAGCAGTTCTTC
.	.	TRBV6-5	TRBJ1-2	CASSTSDSFYGYTF	.
.	.	TRBV24-1	TRBJ1-1	CATSLRKMNTEAFF	TGTGCCACCAGCCTTAGAAAGATGAACACTGAAGCTTTCTTT
.	once	TRBV18	TRBJ1-1	CASSPTVNTEAFF	TGTGCCAGCTCACCGACAGTGAACACTGAAGCTTTCTTT
TRBD1	few	TRBV5-1	TRBJ2-1	CASQGTGRINEQFF	TGCGCCAGCCAAGGGACAGGGAGGATCAATGAGCAGTTCTTC
TRBD2	.	TRBV13	TRBJ2-5	CASSPTSGGPQTQYF	TGTGCCAGCAGCCCGACTAGCGGGGGGCCGCAGACCCAGTACTTC
.	.	TRBV5-4	TRBJ1-1	CASSFWRNTEAFF	TGTGCCAGCAGCTTTTGGAGGAACACTGAAGCTTTCTTT
.	.	TRBV7-2	TRBJ1-1	CASSLVGARRTEAFF	TGTGCCAGCAGCTTAGTAGGGGCTAGGCGAACTGAAGCTTTCTTT
.	.	TRBV9	TRBJ2-1	CASSGGQRAVSSYNEQFF	TGTGCCAGCAGCGGAGGGCAACGAGCGGTCAGCTCCTACAATGAGCAGTTCTTC
.	few	TRBV12-3/TRBV12-4	TRBJ1-2	CAIDRSYGYTF	TGTGCCATCGACAGAAGCTATGGCTACACCTTC
.	.	TRBV19	TRBJ1-5	CASSIVAGWSNQPQHF	TGTGCCAGTAGTATTGTCGCAGGGTGGAGCAATCAGCCCCAGCATTTT
TRBD1	once	TRBV29-1	TRBJ2-7	CSVGYGQGYYEQYF	TGCAGCGTCGGGTATGGACAGGGGTACTACGAGCAGTACTTC
.	once	TRBV3-1/TRBV3-2	TRBJ2-7	CASSQEGTIQAYEQYF	TGTGCCAGCAGCCAAGAAGGCACTATACAAGCCTACGAGCAGTACTTC
.	.	TRBV15	TRBJ1-1	CATSSGLMNTEAFF	TGTGCCACCAGTTCGGGACTCATGAACACTGAAGCTTTCTTT
TRBD1	.	TRBV9	TRBJ2-7	CASSVAGQGLEQYF	TGTGCCAGCAGCGTAGCGGGACAGGGTCTCGAGCAGTACTTC
.	.	TRBV11-1	TRBJ2-7	CASSAGRKPSYEQYF	TGTGCCAGCAGCGCGGGCCGAAAGCCCTCCTACGAGCAGTACTTC
.	.	TRBV2	TRBJ2-7	CASSASVGGYEQYF	TGTGCCAGCAGTGCCTCCGTGGGGGGCTACGAGCAGTACTTC
.	.	TRBV5-4	TRBJ1-2	CASRHTREDGYTF	TGTGCCAGCAGACATACGCGGGAGGATGGCTACACCTTC
.	.	TRBV3-1/TRBV3-2	TRBJ2-5	CASSREYQETQYF	TGTGCCAGCAGCCGGGAGTACCAAGAGACCCAGTACTTC
TRBD1	.	TRBV27	TRBJ2-7	CASSVSGTGTWEQYF	TGTGCCAGCAGTGTCTCCGGGACAGGGACATGGGAGCAGTACTTC
TRBD1	.	TRBV4-2	TRBJ1-1	CASSQGQTAFF	TGTGCCAGCAGCCAGGGACAGACAGCTTTCTTT
.	.	TRBV7-9	TRBJ1-1	CASSLERDTEAFF	TGTGCCAGCAGCTTAGAACGGGACACTGAAGCTTTCTTT
.	.	TRBV7-8	TRBJ1-3	CASSNREGSGNTIYF	TGTGCCAGCAGTAACAGGGAAGGGTCCGGAAACACCATATATTTT
TRBD2	.	TRBV6-4	TRBJ2-3	CASSGTSGGARFFTDTQYF	TGTGCCAGCAGCGGGACTAGCGGGGGGGCCAGGTTTTTCACAGATACGCAGTATTTT
TRBD2	.	TRBV10-2	TRBJ2-7	CASGTSGGYEQYF	TGCGCCAGCGGGACTAGCGGGGGTTACGAGCAGTACTTC
TRBD1	.	TRBV6-2/TRBV6-3	TRBJ1-2	CASSYSRQGRGYTF	TGTGCCAGCAGTTACTCGAGACAGGGGCGAGGCTACACCTTC
TRBD1	.	TRBV19	TRBJ2-1	CASSASTGAGEQFF	TGTGCCAGTAGTGCCTCGACAGGGGCTGGGGAGCAGTTCTTC
TRBD1	.	TRBV24-1	TRBJ2-1	CATSASRGTGAGEQFF	TGTGCCACCAGTGCCTCTCGCGGGACAGGGGCTGGTGAGCAGTTCTTC
.	.	TRBV25-1	TRBJ1-1	CASSESTGYAEAFF	TGTGCCAGCAGTGAATCCACGGGTTACGCTGAAGCTTTCTTT
.	.	TRBV12-3/TRBV12-4	TRBJ2-5	CASSFGAEETQYF	TGTGCCAGCAGTTTTGGGGCAGAAGAGACCCAGTACTTC
.	.	TRBV15	TRBJ2-7	CATSMGHRSYEQYF	TGTGCCACCAGCATGGGACACCGCTCCTACGAGCAGTACTTC
.	.	TRBV5-8	TRBJ1-2	CANLRSTLGYTF	TGTGCCAACCTAAGAAGCACGCTGGGCTACACCTTC
TRBD1	once	TRBV7-2	TRBJ2-3	CASSSYRGRHGYF	TGTGCCAGCAGCTCATACAGGGGGCGCCATGGGTATTTT
.	few	TRBV3-1/TRBV3-2	TRBJ1-2	CASSQAGVYGYTF	TGTGCCAGCAGCCAAGCAGGGGTCTATGGCTACACCTTC
.	.	TRBV6-5	TRBJ2-1	CASGNIANEQFF	TGTGCCAGCGGAAATATAGCGAATGAGCAGTTCTTC
TRBD1	.	TRBV28	TRBJ1-2	CASSSLSTQGAHYGYTF	TGTGCCAGCAGTTCCTTATCAACACAGGGGGCGCATTATGGCTACACCTTC
TRBD1	.	TRBV11-2	TRBJ1-2	CASSSGQGGNYGYTF	TGTGCCAGCAGCTCGGGACAGGGGGGGAACTATGGCTACACCTTC
.	.	TRBV5-6	TRBJ2-7	CASRDTRLIEQYF	TGTGCCAGCAGGGACACCAGACTTATAGAGCAGTACTTC
.	.	TRBV7-9	TRBJ1-5	CASSLETGQPQHF	TGTGCCAGCAGCTTAGAGACTGGCCAGCCCCAGCATTTT
TRBD1	.	TRBV2	TRBJ1-4	CASRDRAAEKLFF	TGTGCCAGCCGGGACAGGGCTGCTGAAAAACTGTTTTTT
TRBD1	once	TRBV30	TRBJ1-2	CAWADRWVIKQGGYGYTF	TGTGCCTGGGCCGATCGGTGGGTTATTAAACAGGGGGGCTATGGCTACACCTTC
.	once	TRBV9	TRBJ1-2	CASSVGTGGYTF	TGTGCCAGCAGCGTGGGAACAGGGGGCTACACCTTC
.	.	TRBV19	TRBJ1-5	CASSVGQTYQPQHF	TGTGCCAGTAGTGTAGGACAGACTTATCAGCCCCAGCATTTT